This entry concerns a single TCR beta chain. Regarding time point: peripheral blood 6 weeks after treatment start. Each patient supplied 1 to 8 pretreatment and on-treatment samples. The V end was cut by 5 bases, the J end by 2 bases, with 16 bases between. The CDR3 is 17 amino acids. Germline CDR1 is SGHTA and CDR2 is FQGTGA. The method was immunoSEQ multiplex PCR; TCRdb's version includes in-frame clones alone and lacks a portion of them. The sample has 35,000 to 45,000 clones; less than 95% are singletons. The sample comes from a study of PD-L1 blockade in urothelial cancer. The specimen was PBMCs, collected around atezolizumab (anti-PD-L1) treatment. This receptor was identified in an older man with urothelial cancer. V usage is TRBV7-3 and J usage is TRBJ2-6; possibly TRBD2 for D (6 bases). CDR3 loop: CASSLGSWRAGANVLTF. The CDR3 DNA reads TGTGCCAGCAGCCTTGGGAGTTGGAGGGCTGGGGCCAACGTCCTGACTTTC.